This T cell receptor beta chain emerged from a study of shared clonotypes between healthy human individuals (dated by TCRdb to about 2020). The study in broad terms: The cohort comprised a couple of women and three men aged 18 to 49 years. Libraries were prepared and TCR repertoires were sequenced by different laboratories using diverse techniques, in order to increase sequencing depth and limit assay-specific biases. Per donor, leukapheresis produced somewhere between about 0.8 and 9 billion PBMCs. For each donor, CD4 naive and CD4 memory were each run on three plates, CD8 naive on two plates, and CD8 memory on one plate. The study deeply sequenced blood TCR repertoires of about 5 healthy adults to estimate repertoire size and the extent of clonotype sharing between individuals.

The donors were healthy, HIV-negative adults who had no recently reported acute infections or vaccinations. Only Caucasian adults living in Nashville, Tennessee, USA were represented among the donors. CD4+ T cells were enriched by magnetic negative selection, after which naive cells were positively selected on CD45RA and the negative fraction was taken as the memory subset. Blood was collected by leukapheresis, and PBMCs were isolated by Ficoll-Histopaque density gradient centrifugation and then cryopreserved in liquid nitrogen vapor phase. Purity and quantity of every magnetically sorted T cell population were checked by analytical flow cytometry. From each sorted fraction, genomic DNA was isolated and quantified by UV absorbance on a Nanodrop 2000c. Here is what the overall study found, with its caveats: Compared with non-shared clonotypes, clonotypes shared by all four sorted-subset donors had higher generation probabilities. Across a handful of donors, around 5.4% of naive CD4, roughly 3.4% of naive CD8, 2.3% of memory CD4, and approximately 0.42% of memory CD8 clonotypes were shared. Incomplete sequencing was indicated by rarefaction of sorted-subset datasets, despite the large sequencing depth. Naive subsets generally had larger estimated clonotype richness than memory subsets did. Because the study included only a small number of donors, the genetic and exposure-history diversity represented was limited. Sampling was restricted to blood, and TCR repertoires in tissue are likely to differ from TCR repertoires in blood. Pairwise subsampling led to the expectation that sequencing depth would affect the degree of clonotype sharing among donors.

Using the deep immunoSEQ assay, TCR CDR3 regions were amplified from genomic DNA by multiplex PCR. Extracted genomic DNA from each cell subset was spread evenly across all wells of several immunoSEQ 96-well plates, with each plate serving as a replicate. For sorted subsets, 150 to 250 ng of genomic DNA, equivalent to 25,000 to 35,000 T cell genomes, went into each replicate PCR. The purified libraries were quantified using a Qubit 3.0 fluorometer, sized with a Bioanalyzer 2100, and then quantified again using the KAPA Library Quantification kit. A separate single-read 150-cycle Illumina NextSeq 550 flow cell was used to sequence each immunoSEQ 96-well plate. The original methods were these. Because only junctional sequences without quality scores were contained in the immunoSEQ output, filtering matching that applied to full-length reads could not be performed. Sequences were annotated with PyIR, a Python wrapper for IgBLAST v1.9, using IMGT germline references to assign V/J genes and CDR3. Any read was removed if the V/J assignment was weak (E-value above 1e-6), the CDR3 was missing, or the read contained stop codons, out-of-frame junctions, or ambiguous translated residues. A V3J clonotype was defined by an identical inferred V gene, J gene, and CDR3 amino acid sequence. The percentage overlap between two repertoires was calculated by dividing the number of shared unique clonotypes by the size of the smaller repertoire. Richness of each repertoire was evaluated using RTK rarefaction, the Chao1 estimator, and Recon v2.1 estimates of unobserved clonotypes. OLGA was used to compute generation probabilities for all TCRbeta clonotypes that the gDNA method yielded from a handful of donors. As stored in TCRdb, this immuneACCESS dataset retains in-frame rearrangements with V and J assigned. A fraction of the clones does not appear; measured against another copy, unresolved V genes explain less than half of the discrepancy, and the remainder lacks a known reason. V, J and clone size were drawn from that table, and D and trimming were deduced from the DNA. The sample records 2.3 million or so clones, over 90% of which are singletons. The ten largest make up 0.39% of the sample.

V lost 6 bases and J lost 2 bases; the stretch between them is 15 bases long. Counted from cysteine to phenylalanine, this CDR3 has 15 amino acids. CDR3 DNA is the only sequence kept; it has 45 bases, read in frame from the first base. CDR1 and CDR2, looked up from the germline V gene, are MNHNS and SASEGT. Concerning this clone: This clone's antigen is unknown. The sample holds no much larger clone one base away, and base qualities are not on file.

Source material: naive CD4+ T cells from PBMCs. This sample's cell subset or site label indicates: CD45RA+ positively selected. This chain is built from TRBV6-1 and TRBJ2-3; TRBD2 is a possible D gene, resting on 7 matching bases. This sequence was found in a man between 18 and 29 years old in good health. Some clones in this sample may be carry-over from other donors' samples. The nucleotide sequence reads as follows: TGTGCCAGCAGCTTAGGGGGGGATCTCACAGATACGCAGTATTTT. Its translation reads: CASSLGGDLTDTQYF.